Listed here are 13 T cell receptor beta chains from one sample, sequenced in a study of blood T cell repertoires in COVID-19. This table comes from immunoSEQ multiplex PCR, and its TCRdb copy is limited to in-frame clones, with some not included. The table includes 240,000 or so clones, around 83% detected once. Material: peripheral blood. The receptors originated from a woman aged 18-35 years with acute or convalescent COVID-19.

V and J are TRBV2 and TRBJ1-1; a possible D gene is TRBD1 (5 bases). V was trimmed by 1 base and J by 3 bases, leaving 21 bases between them. Germline V gene sequence: CDR1 SNHLY, CDR2 FYNNEI. This CDR3 region has 18 residues. The CDR3 DNA reads TGTGCCAGCAGTGAAGGGTACAGTGGAACCAGGGTGGACACTGAAGCTTTCTTT. This codes for CASSEGYSGTRVDTEAFF.

The table lists this clone with a few counts. This chain connects TRBV3-1 (or the pseudogene TRBV3-2) to TRBJ2-7; 9 bases match TRBD2. Germline values: CDR1 LGHDT, CDR2 YNNKEL (reference sequence). The V gene end was trimmed by 4 bases and the J gene end by 3 bases; junction bases not matched to a gene: 7. The CDR3 spans 15 residues. This CDR3 is CASSPAGGGNYEQYF. CDR3 sequence (DNA): TGTGCCAGCAGCCCCGCGGGAGGGGGGAACTACGAGCAGTACTTC.

This chain connects TRBV10-2 to TRBJ2-3; D ambiguous. Looked up from germline, CDR1 is WSHSY and CDR2 is SAAADI. This CDR3 contains 15 residues. V lost 0 bases to trimming and J lost 0 bases, with 7 bases between them. This CDR3 reads CASSESFESTDTQYF. DNA of the CDR3: TGCGCCAGCAGTGAGTCTTTTGAGAGCACAGATACGCAGTATTTT.

This clone occurred a few times. This rearrangement joins TRBV4-3 to TRBJ2-2, with D possibly being TRBD1 (5 bases). The CDR3 has 18 amino acids. V was shortened by 4 bases and J by 3 bases, with 21 bases between the two germline ends. Germline values: CDR1 LGHNA, CDR2 YSLEER. Here the CDR3 reads CASSPAARARIDTGELFF. In nucleotides, the CDR3 is TGCGCCAGCAGCCCGGCGGCCAGGGCGAGAATTGACACCGGGGAGCTGTTTTTT.

V and J are TRBV28 and TRBJ2-7; the match to TRBD1 covers 10 bases. This CDR3 contains 15 residues. The V gene's germline CDR1 is MDHEN and CDR2 SYDVKM. V lost 5 bases and J lost 3; bases outside the gene matches: 7. The CDR3 bases are TGTGCCAGCAGTCTACCGACAGGGGGCCTCTACGAGCAGTACTTC. Residues: CASSLPTGGLYEQYF.

This clone was detected only a few times. The chain employs TRBV7-9 and TRBJ1-4; D possibly corresponds to TRBD1 (6 bases). The germline CDR1 and CDR2 sequences are SEHNR and FQNEAQ (reference sequence). This CDR3 has 16 amino acids. Trimming took 3 bases from V and 0 from J, leaving 11 bases between them. The CDR3 nucleotides read TGTGCCAGCAGCTTCGGACAGTCAGCAACTAATGAAAAACTGTTTTTT. The encoded protein is CASSFGQSATNEKLFF. Looking up the rest from reference TRBV7-9 and TRBJ1-4 gives the full variable domain: DTGVSQNPRHKITKRGQNVTFRCDPISEHNRLYWYRQTLGQGPEFLTYFQNEAQLEKSRLLSDRFSAERPKGSFSTLEIQRTEQGDSAMYLCASSFGQSATNEKLFFGSGTQLSVL.

The chain links TRBV9 to TRBJ2-1, with D possibly matching TRBD1 (5 bases). The CDR3 has 20 residues. Trimming took 0 bases from V and 8 from J, leaving 30 bases between them. In germline, CDR1 is SGDLS, CDR2 YYNGEE. The CDR3 region is CASSVATRATRGNEFHEQFF. In DNA, the CDR3 is TGTGCCAGCAGCGTAGCTACCAGGGCGACGCGTGGAAACGAGTTCCATGAGCAGTTCTTC.

The DNA for the CDR3 is TGTGCCAGTAGTTGGGGGCTAAACACCGGGGAGCTGTTTTTT. Its translation is CASSWGLNTGELFF. This chain connects TRBV19 to TRBJ2-2; D may be TRBD1 (6 bases). V was shortened by 5 bases and J by 2 bases, with 9 bases between the two germline ends. This CDR3 is built from 14 residues. Germline V CDR1 and CDR2: LNHDA, SQIVND (reference sequence).

This clone was found once. The genes are TRBV18 and TRBJ2-1; TRBD2 matches at 10 bases. Germline V gives CDR1 KGHSH, CDR2 LQKENI. This CDR3 has 16 amino acids. Trimming took 5 bases from V and 9 from J; bases not matched to a gene: 13. The CDR3 DNA reads TGTGCCAGCTCAGGTACAACGGGACTAGCGTGGGGTGAGCAGTTCTTC. Translated: CASSGTTGLAWGEQFF.

The genes are TRBV9 and TRBJ1-2; 8 bases are shared with TRBD1. J lost 6 bases, V lost 5 bases, and 6 bases had no gene match. The CDR3 is 13 residues long. Germline values: CDR1 SGDLS, CDR2 YYNGEE. The CDR3 protein is CASRGTGKHGYTF. In nucleotides, the CDR3 is TGTGCCAGCAGAGGGACAGGTAAACATGGCTACACCTTC.

The chain carries TRBV19 and TRBJ1-5; tentatively, D is TRBD1 (6 bases). CDR1 and CDR2 (germline): LNHDA, SQIVND (reference sequence). CDR3 length equals 14 residues. V lost 5 bases and J 6 bases, leaving 14 bases between the germline ends. Here the CDR3 reads CASSHGQIRQPQHF. In nucleotides, the CDR3 is TGTGCCAGTAGTCACGGACAGATTCGTCAGCCCCAGCATTTT.

The sample holds a few counts of this clone. The gene calls are TRBV7-6 and TRBJ2-7, with D possibly being TRBD2 (5 bases). Germline-derived CDR1 and CDR2 are SGHVS and FNYEAQ. The CDR3 spans 17 residues. V was shortened by 1 base and J by 0 bases, with 16 bases between the two germline ends. CDR3 DNA: TGTGCCAGCAGCTTAGTCACTGGGGAGCGGAGCTCCTACGAGCAGTACTTC. This codes for CASSLVTGERSSYEQYF.

The J gene is TRBJ1-2, the V gene TRBV7-8; 8 bases are shared with TRBD1. The germline V gene encodes CDR1 SGHVS and CDR2 FQNEAQ. Germline trimming cut 6 bases from V and 5 bases from J; bases unmatched to any gene: 11. The CDR3 consists of 15 residues. CDR3: CASSKTGTGDYGYTF. CDR3 DNA sequence: TGTGCCAGCAGTAAAACTGGGACAGGCGATTATGGCTACACCTTC.